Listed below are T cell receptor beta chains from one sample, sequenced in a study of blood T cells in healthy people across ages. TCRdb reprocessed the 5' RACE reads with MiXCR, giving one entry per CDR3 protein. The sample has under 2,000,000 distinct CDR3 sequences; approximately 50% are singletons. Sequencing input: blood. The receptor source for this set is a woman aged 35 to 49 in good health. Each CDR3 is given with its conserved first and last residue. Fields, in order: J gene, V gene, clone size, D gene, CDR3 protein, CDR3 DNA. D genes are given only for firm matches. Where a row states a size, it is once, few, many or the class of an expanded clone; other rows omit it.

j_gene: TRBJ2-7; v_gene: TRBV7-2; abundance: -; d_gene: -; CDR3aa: CASRQDGGGFMYEQYF; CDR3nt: TGTGCCAGCAGACAAGATGGGGGCGGCTTTATGTACGAGCAGTACTTC
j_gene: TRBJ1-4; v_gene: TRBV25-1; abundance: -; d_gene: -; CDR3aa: CASSEARGANEKLFF; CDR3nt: TGTGCCAGCAGTGAAGCGAGGGGTGCTAATGAAAAACTGTTTTTT
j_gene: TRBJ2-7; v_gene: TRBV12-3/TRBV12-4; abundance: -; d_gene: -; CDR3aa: CAGSLAQENEQYF; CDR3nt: TGTGCCGGCAGTTTGGCACAGGAAAACGAGCAGTACTTC
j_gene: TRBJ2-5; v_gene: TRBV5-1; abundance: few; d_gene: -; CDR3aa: CASSPSAAQETQYF; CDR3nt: TGCGCCAGCAGCCCCTCGGCGGCTCAAGAGACCCAGTACTTC
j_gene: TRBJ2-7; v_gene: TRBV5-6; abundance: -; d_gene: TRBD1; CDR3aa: CASSKGQGGEQYF; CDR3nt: TGTGCCAGCAGCAAGGGACAGGGGGGCGAGCAGTACTTC
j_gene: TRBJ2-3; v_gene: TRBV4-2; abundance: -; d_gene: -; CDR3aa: CASSQETTADTQYF; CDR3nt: TGTGCCAGCAGCCAAGAAACGACGGCAGATACGCAGTATTTT
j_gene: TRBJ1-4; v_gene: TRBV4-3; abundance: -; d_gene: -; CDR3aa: CASSQAPVKTGGEKLFF; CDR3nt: TGCGCCAGCAGCCAAGCCCCAGTAAAGACTGGGGGCGAAAAACTGTTTTTT
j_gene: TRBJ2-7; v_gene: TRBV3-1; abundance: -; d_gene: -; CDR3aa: CASSQVDYYEQYF; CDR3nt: TGTGCCAGCAGCCAAGTCGACTACTACGAGCAGTACTTC
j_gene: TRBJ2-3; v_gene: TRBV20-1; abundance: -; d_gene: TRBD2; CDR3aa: CSASRAGGITDTQYF; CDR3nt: TGCAGTGCTAGTAGAGCGGGGGGGATCACAGATACGCAGTATTTT
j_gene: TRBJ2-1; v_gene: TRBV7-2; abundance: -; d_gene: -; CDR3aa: CASSASGRGGNEQFF; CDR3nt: TGTGCCAGCAGCGCCTCAGGCAGGGGGGGCAATGAGCAGTTCTTC
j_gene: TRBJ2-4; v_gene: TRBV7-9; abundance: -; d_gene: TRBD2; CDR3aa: CASSRGPSGGNEAKNIPYF; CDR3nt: TGTGCCAGCAGCCGAGGTCCTAGCGGGGGCAACGAGGCCAAAAACATTCCGTACTTC
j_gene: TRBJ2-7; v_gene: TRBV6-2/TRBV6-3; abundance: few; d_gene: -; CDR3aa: CASSYFFDTTYEQYF; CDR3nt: TGTGCCAGCAGTTACTTTTTCGACACCACCTACGAGCAGTACTTC
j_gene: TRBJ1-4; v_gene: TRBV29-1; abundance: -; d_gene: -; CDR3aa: CSVANFATNEKLFF; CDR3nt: TGCAGCGTAGCTAACTTTGCAACTAATGAAAAACTGTTTTTT
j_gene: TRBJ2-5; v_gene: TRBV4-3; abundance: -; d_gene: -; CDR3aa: CASSQDSRGQETQYF; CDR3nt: TGCGCCAGCAGCCAAGATTCGAGGGGCCAAGAGACCCAGTACTTC
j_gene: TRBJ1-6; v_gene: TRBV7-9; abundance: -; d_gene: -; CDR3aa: CASSLARGLMASPLHF; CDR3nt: TGTGCCAGCAGCTTAGCTCGCGGACTCATGGCTTCACCCCTCCACTTT
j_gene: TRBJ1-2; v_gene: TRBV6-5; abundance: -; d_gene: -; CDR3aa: CASSYSRGTPYYGYTF; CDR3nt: TGTGCCAGCAGTTACTCACGGGGCACCCCCTACTATGGCTACACCTTC
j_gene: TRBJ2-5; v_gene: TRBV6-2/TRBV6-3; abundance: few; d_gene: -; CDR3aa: CASSMVETQYF; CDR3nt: TGTGCCAGCAGTATGGTGGAGACCCAGTACTTC
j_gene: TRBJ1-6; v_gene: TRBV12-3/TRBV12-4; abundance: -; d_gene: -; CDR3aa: CASSSRGPLHF; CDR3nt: TGTGCCAGCAGTTCTCGTGGCCCCCTCCACTTT
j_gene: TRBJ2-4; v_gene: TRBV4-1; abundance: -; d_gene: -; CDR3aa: CASSQEETLLKNIQYF; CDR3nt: TGCGCCAGCAGCCAAGAGGAGACATTACTAAAAAACATTCAGTACTTC
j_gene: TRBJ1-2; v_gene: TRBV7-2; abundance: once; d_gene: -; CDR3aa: CASSPETRDRFYTF; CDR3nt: TGTGCCAGCAGCCCCGAAACGAGAGACAGATTCTACACCTTC
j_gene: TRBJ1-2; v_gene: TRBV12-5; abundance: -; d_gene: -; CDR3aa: CASGSFLRGSRYGYTF; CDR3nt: TGTGCCAGTGGTTCATTCCTAAGGGGGTCTCGGTATGGCTACACCTTC
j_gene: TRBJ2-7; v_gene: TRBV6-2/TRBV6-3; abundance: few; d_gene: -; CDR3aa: CASSRGGPSYEQYF; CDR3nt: TGTGCCAGCAGCCGTGGGGGCCCTTCCTACGAGCAGTACTTC
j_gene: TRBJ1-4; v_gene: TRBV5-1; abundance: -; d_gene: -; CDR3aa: CASSVQVSEEKLFF; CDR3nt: TGCGCCAGCAGCGTACAGGTCTCGGAGGAAAAACTGTTTTTT
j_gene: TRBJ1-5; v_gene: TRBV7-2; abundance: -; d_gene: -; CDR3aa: CASSFAGWGNQPQHF; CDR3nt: TGTGCCAGCAGCTTTGCAGGGTGGGGAAATCAGCCCCAGCATTTT
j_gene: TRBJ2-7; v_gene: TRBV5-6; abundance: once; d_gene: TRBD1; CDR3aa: CANSLGDREPEQYF; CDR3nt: TGTGCCAACAGCTTGGGTGACAGGGAGCCCGAGCAGTACTTC
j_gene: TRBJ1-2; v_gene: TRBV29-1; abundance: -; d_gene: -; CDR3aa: CSVEGTGSNYGYTF; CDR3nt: TGCAGCGTTGAAGGAACAGGGTCTAACTATGGCTACACCTTC
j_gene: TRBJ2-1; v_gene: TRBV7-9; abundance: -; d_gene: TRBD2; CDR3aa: CASSRSGASYNEQFF; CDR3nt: TGTGCCAGCAGTCGCAGCGGGGCATCCTACAATGAGCAGTTCTTC
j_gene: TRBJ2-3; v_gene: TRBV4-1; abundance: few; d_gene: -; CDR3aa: CASSQDSLRTDTQYF; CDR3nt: TGCGCCAGCAGCCAAGACAGCCTTAGGACAGATACGCAGTATTTT
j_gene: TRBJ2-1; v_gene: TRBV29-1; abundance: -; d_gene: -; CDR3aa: CSVDGGAGDSYNEQFF; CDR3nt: TGCAGCGTTGATGGGGGGGCAGGGGACTCCTACAATGAGCAGTTCTTC
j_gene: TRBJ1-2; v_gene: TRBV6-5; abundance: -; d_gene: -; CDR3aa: CASSLRWEAYGYTF; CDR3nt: TGTGCCAGCAGCCTGAGATGGGAGGCCTATGGCTACACCTTC
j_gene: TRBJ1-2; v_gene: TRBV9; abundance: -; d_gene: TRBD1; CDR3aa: CASSEGTGLSYGYTF; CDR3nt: TGTGCCAGCAGCGAGGGGACAGGGCTCAGCTATGGCTACACCTTC
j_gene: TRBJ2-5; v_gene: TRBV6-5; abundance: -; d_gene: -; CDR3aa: CASSYRMGETQYF; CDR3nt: TGTGCCAGCAGTTACCGGATGGGGGAGACCCAGTACTTC
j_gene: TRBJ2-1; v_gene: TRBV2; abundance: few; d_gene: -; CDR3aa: CASSEDSNNEQFF; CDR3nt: TGTGCCAGCAGTGAGGACAGTAACAATGAGCAGTTCTTC
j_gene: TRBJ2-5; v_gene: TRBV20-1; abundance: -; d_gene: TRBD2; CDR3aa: CSASSGGPVVETQYF; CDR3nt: TGCAGTGCTAGTAGCGGGGGTCCGGTGGTAGAGACCCAGTACTTC
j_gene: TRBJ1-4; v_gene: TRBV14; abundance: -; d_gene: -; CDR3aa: CASSQAGELTNEKLFF; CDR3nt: TGTGCCAGCAGCCAAGCAGGGGAACTAACTAATGAAAAACTGTTTTTT
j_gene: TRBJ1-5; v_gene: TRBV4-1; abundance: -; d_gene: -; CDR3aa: CASSQEEGASNQPQHF; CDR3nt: TGCGCCAGCAGCCAAGAGGAGGGAGCCTCCAATCAGCCCCAGCATTTT
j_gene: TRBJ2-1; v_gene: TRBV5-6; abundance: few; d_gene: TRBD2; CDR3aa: CASSGRTSPFKVSYNEQFF; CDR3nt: TGTGCCAGCAGCGGGCGGACTAGCCCTTTCAAAGTATCCTACAATGAGCAGTTCTTC
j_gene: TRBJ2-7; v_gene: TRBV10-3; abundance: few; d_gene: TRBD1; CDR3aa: CAISATGAYEQYF; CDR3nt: TGTGCCATCAGCGCGACAGGGGCCTACGAGCAGTACTTC
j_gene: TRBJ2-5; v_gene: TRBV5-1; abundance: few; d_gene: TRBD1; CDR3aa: CASKVDEGAKIARQETQYF; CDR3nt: TGCGCCAGCAAAGTGGACGAGGGGGCGAAGATAGCGAGGCAAGAGACCCAGTACTTC
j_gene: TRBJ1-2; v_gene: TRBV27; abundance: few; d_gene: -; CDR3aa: CARFLYRDYYGYTF; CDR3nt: TGTGCCAGGTTCTTATACAGGGACTACTATGGCTACACCTTC
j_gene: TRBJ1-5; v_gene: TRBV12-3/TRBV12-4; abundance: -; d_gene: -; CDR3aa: CASSCRGNQPQHF; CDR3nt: TGTGCCAGCAGTTGTCGGGGGAATCAGCCCCAGCATTTT
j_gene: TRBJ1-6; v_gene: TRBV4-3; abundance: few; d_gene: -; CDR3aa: CASSQGQEMNSPLHF; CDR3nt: TGCGCCAGCAGCCAAGGTCAAGAAATGAATTCACCCCTCCACTTT
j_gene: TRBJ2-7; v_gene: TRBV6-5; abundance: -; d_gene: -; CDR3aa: CASGPGAIYEQYF; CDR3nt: TGTGCCAGCGGTCCCGGGGCGATCTACGAGCAGTACTTC
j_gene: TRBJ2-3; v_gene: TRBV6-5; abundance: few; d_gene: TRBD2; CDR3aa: CASRTGLAADTQYF; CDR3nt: TGTGCCAGCAGAACGGGACTAGCAGCAGATACGCAGTATTTT
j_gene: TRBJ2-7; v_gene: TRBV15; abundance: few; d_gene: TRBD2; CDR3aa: CATSRLAGGPSSYEQYF; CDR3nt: TGTGCCACCAGCCGACTAGCGGGGGGACCTAGCTCCTACGAGCAGTACTTC
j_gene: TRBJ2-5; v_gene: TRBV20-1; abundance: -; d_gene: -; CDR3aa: CSASPGTVLETQYF; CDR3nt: TGCAGTGCTAGCCCGGGAACCGTTTTAGAGACCCAGTACTTC
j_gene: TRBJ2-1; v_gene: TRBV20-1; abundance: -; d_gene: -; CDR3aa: CSARENRGYNEQFF; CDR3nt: TGCAGTGCTAGAGAGAACCGGGGCTACAATGAGCAGTTCTTC
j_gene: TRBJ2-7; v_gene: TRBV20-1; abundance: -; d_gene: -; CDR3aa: CSARPGPTQYF; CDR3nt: TGCAGTGCCAGACCAGGACCTACCCAGTACTTC
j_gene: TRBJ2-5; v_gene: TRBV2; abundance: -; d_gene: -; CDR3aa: CASSELLAGDGETQYF; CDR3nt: TGTGCCAGCAGTGAACTCCTGGCAGGGGACGGGGAGACCCAGTACTTC
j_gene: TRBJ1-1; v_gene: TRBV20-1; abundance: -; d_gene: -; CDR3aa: CSARAAGASYTEAFF; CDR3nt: TGCAGTGCTAGGGCGGCGGGGGCTTCGTACACTGAAGCTTTCTTT
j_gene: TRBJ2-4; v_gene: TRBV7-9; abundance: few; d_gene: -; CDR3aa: CASRTAAGAGEQYF; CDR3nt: TGTGCCAGCAGGACCGCCGCGGGAGCAGGGGAGCAGTACTTC
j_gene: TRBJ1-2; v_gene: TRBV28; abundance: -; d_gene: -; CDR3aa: CASSLYRGSYTF; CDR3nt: TGTGCCAGCAGTTTATATCGGGGAAGCTACACCTTC
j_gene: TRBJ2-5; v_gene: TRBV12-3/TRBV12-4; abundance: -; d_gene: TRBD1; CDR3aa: CASSLGTGNREQYF; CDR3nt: TGTGCCAGCAGTTTAGGGACAGGGAATCGAGAGCAGTACTTC
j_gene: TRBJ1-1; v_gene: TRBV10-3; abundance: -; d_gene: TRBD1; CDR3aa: CAITEGAGLAFF; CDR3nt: TGTGCCATCACCGAGGGGGCAGGTTTGGCTTTCTTT
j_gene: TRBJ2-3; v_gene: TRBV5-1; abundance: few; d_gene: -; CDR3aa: CASSLAGGSARDTQYF; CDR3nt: TGCGCCAGCAGCTTGGCCGGGGGTTCGGCGAGAGATACGCAGTATTTT
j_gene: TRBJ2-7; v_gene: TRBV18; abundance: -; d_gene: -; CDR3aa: CASSHLQGTYEQYF; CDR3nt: TGTGCCAGCTCGCACTTACAGGGAACGTACGAGCAGTACTTC
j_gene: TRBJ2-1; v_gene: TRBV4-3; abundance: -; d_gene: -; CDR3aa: CASSQAEGDWLGDNEQFF; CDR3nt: TGCGCCAGCAGCCAAGCAGAAGGGGATTGGCTAGGGGACAATGAGCAGTTCTTC
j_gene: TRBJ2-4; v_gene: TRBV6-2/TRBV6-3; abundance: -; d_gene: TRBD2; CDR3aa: CASRGKTAGDDIQYF; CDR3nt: TGTGCCAGCCGGGGAAAAACAGCGGGGGATGACATTCAGTACTTC